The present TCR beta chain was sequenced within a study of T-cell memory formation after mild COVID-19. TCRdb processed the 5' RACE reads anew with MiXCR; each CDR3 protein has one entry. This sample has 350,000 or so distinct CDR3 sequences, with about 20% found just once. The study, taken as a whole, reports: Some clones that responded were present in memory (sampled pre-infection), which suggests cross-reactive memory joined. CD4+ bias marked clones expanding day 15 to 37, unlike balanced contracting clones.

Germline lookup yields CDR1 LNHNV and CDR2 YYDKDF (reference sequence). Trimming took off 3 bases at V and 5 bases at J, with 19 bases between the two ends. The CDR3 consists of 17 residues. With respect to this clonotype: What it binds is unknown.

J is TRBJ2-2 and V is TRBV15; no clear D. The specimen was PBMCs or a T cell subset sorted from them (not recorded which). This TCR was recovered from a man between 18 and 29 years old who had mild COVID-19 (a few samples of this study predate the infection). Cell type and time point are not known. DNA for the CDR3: TGTGCCACCAGCAGTTTCAGTGGGTTAGCAAGGACCGGGGAGCTGTTTTTT. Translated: CATSSFSGLARTGELFF.